Below are 18 T cell receptor beta chains sequenced from a single sample in a study of blood T cell repertoires in COVID-19. This table comes from immunoSEQ multiplex PCR, and its TCRdb copy is limited to in-frame clones, with some not included. This sample has about 200,000 clones, with 86% found just once. The sample comprised PBMCs or T cells enriched from blood (not recorded which). These receptors came from a woman aged 40 to 55 in a cohort exposed to, infected with or recovered from COVID-19 (not recorded which).

The V gene is TRBV7-2, the J gene TRBJ2-7; TRBD1 matches at 7 bases. Unmatched junction bases numbered 6, after V lost 4 bases and J lost 6 bases. Germline loops: CDR1 SGHTA, CDR2 FQGNSA. The length of the CDR3 is 13 residues. The CDR3 reads CASSWDSAVEQYF. The CDR3 DNA reads TGTGCCAGCAGCTGGGACAGCGCCGTCGAGCAGTACTTC.

The chain combines TRBV6-5 with TRBJ2-7, with TRBD1 matching over 9 bases. The CDR3 is made up of 15 amino acids. V dropped 6 bases and J dropped 2; count of bases not matched to a gene: 8. The germline V gene encodes CDR1 MNHEY and CDR2 SVGAGI. CDR3 region: CASRLKTGGPYEQYF. The CDR3 DNA sequence: TGTGCCAGCAGACTTAAGACAGGGGGACCCTACGAGCAGTACTTC.

The chain couples TRBV11-3 to TRBJ2-1; a possible D gene is TRBD2 (7 bases). Trimming removed 4 bases at V and 5 bases at J, with 24 bases between. This CDR3 comprises 18 residues. Germline assignment: CDR1 SGHNT and CDR2 YENEEA. In DNA form, the CDR3 reads TGTGCCAGCAGCTCGGGGGGCCGGGCCACAGGCCCTCACAATGAGCAGTTCTTC. Protein sequence: CASSSGGRATGPHNEQFF.

This clone turned up a few times. This chain connects TRBV27 to TRBJ1-2, with 9 positions matching TRBD1. The CDR3 spans 14 residues. Looked up from germline, CDR1 is MNHEY and CDR2 is SMNVEV (reference sequence). V lost 5 bases and J lost 5; bases outside the gene matches: 6. DNA for the CDR3: TGTGCCAGCAGTAACACAGGGGGCGCGTATGGCTACACCTTC. Its protein product is CASSNTGGAYGYTF.

The V gene is TRBV30, the J gene TRBJ1-1; D possibly corresponds to TRBD1 (6 bases). This CDR3 comprises 14 residues. V shed 2 bases and J shed 3 bases, with 13 bases lying between them. Germline loops: CDR1 GTSNPN, CDR2 SVGIG (reference sequence). The DNA for the CDR3 is TGTGCCTGGAGTCGAGGGGGGGCCGACACTGAAGCTTTCTTT. Encoded protein: CAWSRGGADTEAFF.

The genes are TRBV4-3 and TRBJ2-1, with 10 bases lining up with TRBD2. The CDR3 length is 16 residues. Trimming removed 5 bases from V and 8 bases from J; junction bases left unmatched: 12. CDR1 is LGHNA and CDR2 is YSLEER in the germline V gene. This chain's CDR3 is CASSLGASGSTYEQFF. The CDR3 DNA is TGCGCCAGCAGCTTGGGGGCTAGCGGGAGCACGTATGAGCAGTTCTTC.

This sequence joins TRBV2 and TRBJ2-5; possibly TRBD2 for D (5 bases). V lost 3 bases and J lost 5, with 10 bases in between. This CDR3 spans 13 amino acids. Germline lookup yields CDR1 SNHLY and CDR2 FYNNEI. The DNA for the CDR3 is TGTGCCAGCAGTGAGAGAGGGTTGGAGACCCAGTACTTC. Its translation: CASSERGLETQYF.

The genes are TRBV23-1 and TRBJ2-7; 7 bases are a match to TRBD1. TRBV23-1 is an ORF for which the function is uncertain. CDR3 length: 15 amino acids. Trimming cost V 4 bases and J 2 bases; bases outside gene matches: 8. The CDR3 is CASSPRVGGPYEQYF. The CDR3, as DNA: TGCGCCAGCAGTCCTCGAGTAGGGGGCCCCTACGAGCAGTACTTC.

The V and J genes are TRBV10-3 and TRBJ1-2; weak D call: TRBD1 (5 bases). The V gene's germline CDR1 is ENHRY and CDR2 SYGVKD. The ends were cut back, 6 bases at V and 7 bases at J, with 9 bases in the middle. The CDR3 length is 11 residues. CDR3 DNA: TGTGCCATCAGAGGGGTCCGTGGCTACACCTTC. As protein: CAIRGVRGYTF.

The chain joins TRBV7-9 to TRBJ2-7; 10 positions match TRBD2. Unmatched junction bases numbered 7, after V lost 5 bases and J lost 0 bases. Germline V gene sequence: CDR1 SEHNR, CDR2 FQNEAQ (reference sequence). This CDR3 region has 16 residues. The CDR3 sequence is CASSPPSGGVSYEQYF. As DNA, the CDR3 is TGTGCCAGCAGCCCACCGAGCGGGGGGGTCTCCTACGAGCAGTACTTC.

The chain couples TRBV28 to TRBJ1-1, with 10 bases that match TRBD1. The CDR3 extends over 15 amino acids. The ends lost 5 bases at V and 3 bases at J; junction bases unmatched: 6. The germline CDR1 and CDR2 sequences are MDHEN and SYDVKM. CDR3 in amino acids: CASSTDRGLDTEAFF. The CDR3 DNA reads TGTGCCAGCAGTACCGACAGGGGGCTAGACACTGAAGCTTTCTTT. Using reference TRBV28 and TRBJ1-1 for the parts outside the CDR3, the full variable domain is DVKVTQSSRYLVKRTGEKVFLECVQDMDHENMFWYRQDPGLGLRLIYFSYDVKMKEKGDIPEGYSVSREKKERFSLILESASTNQTSMYLCASSTDRGLDTEAFFGQGTRLTVV.

This CDR3 reads CASSPPGPDSPLHF. CDR3 nucleotide sequence: TGTGCCAGCAGTCCCCCAGGGCCGGATTCACCCCTCCACTTT. This chain joins TRBV28 and TRBJ1-6; weak D call: TRBD1 (5 bases). Trimming removed 5 bases from V and 8 bases from J, with 13 bases in between. The CDR3 spans 14 residues. The germline gives CDR1 MDHEN, CDR2 SYDVKM.

V usage is TRBV9 and J usage is TRBJ2-1, with D possibly TRBD2 on 5 matching bases. With 0 bases removed from V and 8 bases from J, the gap between germline ends came to 15 bases. The CDR3 totals 15 residues. Germline V CDR1 and CDR2: SGDLS, YYNGEE. The CDR3 DNA reads as TGTGCCAGCAGCGTAGGGGGAGTACGGTACGATGAGCAGTTCTTC. It translates to CASSVGGVRYDEQFF. The full variable domain, rest sourced from reference TRBV9 and TRBJ2-1, is DSGVTQTPKHLITATGQRVTLRCSPRSGDLSVYWYQQSLDQGLQFLIQYYNGEERAKGNILERFSAQQFPDLHSELNLSSLELGDSALYFCASSVGGVRYDEQFFGPGTRLTVL.

The chain has TRBV19 and TRBJ1-3; 7 bases are a match to TRBD1. The CDR3 consists of 16 residues. The V and J ends lost 5 bases and 4 bases, in that order; junction bases with no gene match: 11. The V gene's germline CDR1 is LNHDA and CDR2 SQIVND (reference sequence). CDR3 residues: CASSPLRGGFGNTIYF. CDR3 sequence (DNA): TGTGCCAGTAGTCCCCTCCGAGGGGGCTTCGGAAACACCATATATTTT. Together with reference TRBV19 and TRBJ1-3, the CDR3 gives the full variable domain: DGGITQSPKYLFRKEGQNVTLSCEQNLNHDAMYWYRQDPGQGLRLIYYSQIVNDFQKGDIAEGYSVSREKKESFPLTVTSAQKNPTAFYLCASSPLRGGFGNTIYFGEGSWLTVV.

The chain is built from TRBV4-1 and TRBJ1-3, with 9 positions matching TRBD1. The V and J ends lost 2 bases and 3 bases, in that order; junction bases with no gene match: 5. The CDR3 runs to 16 residues. Germline V gene lookup returns CDR1 MGHRA and CDR2 YSYEKL. CDR3 region: CASSQIQGARGNTIYF. The CDR3 bases are TGCGCCAGCAGCCAAATACAGGGGGCGCGTGGAAACACCATATATTTT.

V gene TRBV5-6 combines with J gene TRBJ2-3; D unclear. The CDR3 extends over 16 amino acids. Looked up from germline, CDR1 is SGHDT and CDR2 is YYEEEE. Trimming took off 0 bases at V and 0 bases at J, with 11 bases between the two ends. CDR3 nucleotides: TGTGCCAGCAGCTTGGGGTACTTTACTAGCACAGATACGCAGTATTTT. Translation gives CASSLGYFTSTDTQYF.

The table lists this clone with a few counts. The rearrangement joins TRBV18 to TRBJ2-7; maybe TRBD2 (6 bases). V gave up 2 bases and J gave up 3 bases, with 11 bases separating them. There are 14 residues in the CDR3. Germline V gene data show CDR1 as KGHSH and CDR2 as LQKENI. The CDR3 DNA sequence: TGTGCCAGCTCACCAGCGGGGACCGACTACGAGCAGTACTTC. Translated, it gives CASSPAGTDYEQYF.

The V and J genes are TRBV30 and TRBJ1-2; possible D gene TRBD1, 5 bases. Trimming removed 8 bases from V and 2 bases from J, with 21 bases in between. The CDR3 totals 15 residues. The germline gives CDR1 GTSNPN, CDR2 SVGIG (reference sequence). The CDR3 DNA reads as TGTGCCGCCCCGTCGGGTCCGACAGCGAACTATGGCTACACCTTC. Protein: CAAPSGPTANYGYTF.